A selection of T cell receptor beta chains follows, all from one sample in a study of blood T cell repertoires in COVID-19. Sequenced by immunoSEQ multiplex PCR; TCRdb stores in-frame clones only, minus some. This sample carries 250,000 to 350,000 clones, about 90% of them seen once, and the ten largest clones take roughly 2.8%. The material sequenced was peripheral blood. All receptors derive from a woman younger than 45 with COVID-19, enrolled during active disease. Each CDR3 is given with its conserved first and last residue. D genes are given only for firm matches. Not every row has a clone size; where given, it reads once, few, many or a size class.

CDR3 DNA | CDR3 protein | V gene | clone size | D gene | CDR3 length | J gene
TGTGCCAGCAGTTCCCCCGGTTCCTCCTATAATTCACCCCTCCACTTT | CASSSPGSSYNSPLHF | TRBV28 | - | - | 16 | TRBJ1-6
TGTGCCAGCAGTAACCTGGCTCTCCCGTACGAGCAGTACTTC | CASSNLALPYEQYF | TRBV7-9 | - | - | 14 | TRBJ2-7
TGTGCCAGCAGTACATACAATCAGCCCCAGCATTTT | CASSTYNQPQHF | TRBV28 | - | - | 12 | TRBJ1-5
TGCGCCAGCAGTGAAGGCGGTTCCTACGAGCAGTACTTC | CASSEGGSYEQYF | TRBV10-1 | few | - | 13 | TRBJ2-7
TGTGCCAGCAGCTACATTCCCCCGGGACTAGCCAAAAACATTCAGTACTTC | CASSYIPPGLAKNIQYF | TRBV11-2 | - | - | 17 | TRBJ2-4
TGTGCCAGCAGTCTTCTAGCGGGAGGACCCTACGAGCAGTACTTC | CASSLLAGGPYEQYF | TRBV27 | - | TRBD2 | 15 | TRBJ2-7
TGTGCCAGCAATAACAGAGACTATGGCTACACCTTC | CASNNRDYGYTF | TRBV12-3/TRBV12-4 | - | - | 12 | TRBJ1-2
TGTGCCAGCAGCGCGGGACTAGCGGGAGGTATGGATACGCAGTATTTT | CASSAGLAGGMDTQYF | TRBV5-4 | - | TRBD2 | 16 | TRBJ2-3
TGCGCCAGCAGCTTGAGGGAGAATGAAAAACTGTTTTTT | CASSLRENEKLFF | TRBV5-1 | - | - | 13 | TRBJ1-4
TGTGCCAGCAGCCAAGCCTCCGGGACAGCGAACACCGGGGAGCTGTTTTTT | CASSQASGTANTGELFF | TRBV3-1/TRBV3-2 | - | TRBD1 | 17 | TRBJ2-2
TGTGCCAGCACTACCAGGGCAGGGAATCAGCCCCAGCATTTT | CASTTRAGNQPQHF | TRBV6-6 | - | - | 14 | TRBJ1-5
TGTGCCAGCAGCAGAAGACTAGCGGGAGACCACACCGGGGAGCTGTTTTTT | CASSRRLAGDHTGELFF | TRBV7-9 | - | TRBD2 | 17 | TRBJ2-2
TGCAGCTTTCGGACAGATACGCAGTATTTT | CSFRTDTQYF | TRBV29-1 | - | - | 10 | TRBJ2-3
TGCAGTGCTAGTAACGGGAGGAACTCCTACAATGAGCAGTTCTTC | CSASNGRNSYNEQFF | TRBV20-1 | - | TRBD2 | 15 | TRBJ2-1
TGTGCCAGCAGCAAAATAGGAGACTCCTACGAGCAGTACTTC | CASSKIGDSYEQYF | TRBV2 | - | - | 14 | TRBJ2-7
TGTGCCAGCAGCGCTTGGGGGACTTCTGAGACCCAGTACTTC | CASSAWGTSETQYF | TRBV5-4 | - | - | 14 | TRBJ2-5
TGTGCCAGCACAGGGTTCAATCAGCCCCAGCATTTT | CASTGFNQPQHF | TRBV6-5 | once | - | 12 | TRBJ1-5
TGTGCCAGCAGCTGGTTAAGGAGTTACTATGGCTACACCTTC | CASSWLRSYYGYTF | TRBV11-2 | - | - | 14 | TRBJ1-2
TGTGCCAGCAGCGTCGGGAGCGGGTCTGAGGGTCAGCCCCAGCATTTT | CASSVGSGSEGQPQHF | TRBV9 | - | - | 16 | TRBJ1-5
TGTGCCAGCAGAGGGACAGGGGAAACTGAAGCTTTCTTT | CASRGTGETEAFF | TRBV2 | - | TRBD1 | 13 | TRBJ1-1
TGTGCCTGGAGCGTACAGGGGTTCTCTGGAAACACCATATATTTT | CAWSVQGFSGNTIYF | TRBV30 | - | TRBD1 | 15 | TRBJ1-3
TGTGCCAGCAGTTTGTCGGGAGGGCAAGAGACCCAGTACTTC | CASSLSGGQETQYF | TRBV6-5 | - | TRBD2 | 14 | TRBJ2-5
TGTGCCTGGAGTCCCGGGACTAAAGAGACCCAGTACTTC | CAWSPGTKETQYF | TRBV30 | - | TRBD2 | 13 | TRBJ2-5
TGTGCCAGTAGTATTCAGGGGGCCGCGGACACTGAAGCTTTCTTT | CASSIQGAADTEAFF | TRBV19 | - | TRBD1 | 15 | TRBJ1-1
TGCGCCAGCACGAGGGGTAGCGGGAGTGAATGGACAGATACGCAGTATTTT | CASTRGSGSEWTDTQYF | TRBV5-1 | - | TRBD2 | 17 | TRBJ2-3
TGTGCCAGCAGCGTACAGGGGCGCAGAAACATTCAGTACTTC | CASSVQGRRNIQYF | TRBV5-6 | - | TRBD1 | 14 | TRBJ2-4
TGTGCCAGCAGCTACGGGACAGGGAAAGGAAACACCATATATTTT | CASSYGTGKGNTIYF | TRBV5-5 | - | TRBD1 | 15 | TRBJ1-3
TGTGCCAGCAGCTTAGCATCCGAGCAGTACTTC | CASSLASEQYF | TRBV13 | - | - | 11 | TRBJ2-7
TGTGCCAGCAGAACGAAGGAGGGGGCGGAAGCTTTCTTT | CASRTKEGAEAFF | TRBV6-5 | - | TRBD1 | 13 | TRBJ1-1
TGTGCCAGTAGTGCACCGACAGGAGCGAACACCGGGGAGCTGTTTTTT | CASSAPTGANTGELFF | TRBV19 | - | - | 16 | TRBJ2-2
TGTGCCAGCAGTGAATATGGCGGGGGGTCGAAGTATTCACCCCTCCACTTT | CASSEYGGGSKYSPLHF | TRBV25-1 | - | - | 17 | TRBJ1-6
TGCAGCGTTGGATACAGGGTATCTTCCACTGAAGCTTTCTTT | CSVGYRVSSTEAFF | TRBV29-1 | - | - | 14 | TRBJ1-1
TGTGCCTCCAACGACAGGGAAAATGGCTACACCTTC | CASNDRENGYTF | TRBV19 | - | TRBD1 | 12 | TRBJ1-2
TGTGCCAGCAGCTTAGGAGACGGGAACTCCTACAATGAGCAGTTCTTC | CASSLGDGNSYNEQFF | TRBV7-2 | - | - | 16 | TRBJ2-1
TGTGCCAGCAGTCCTGGACAGGGCATCAATCAGCCCCAGCATTTT | CASSPGQGINQPQHF | TRBV7-9 | - | TRBD1 | 15 | TRBJ1-5
TGTGCCAGCAGCCAAGGGGCAGGGGGAAACCAGCCCCAGCATTTT | CASSQGAGGNQPQHF | TRBV3-1/TRBV3-2 | - | TRBD1 | 15 | TRBJ1-5
TGTGCCAGCAGCTTGGGGCTGCTTAACTATGGCTACACCTTC | CASSLGLLNYGYTF | TRBV5-4 | once | - | 14 | TRBJ1-2
TGCGCCAGCAGCCCTGGTTCTAGCGGGGCCTATGAGCAGTTCTTC | CASSPGSSGAYEQFF | TRBV5-1 | - | TRBD2 | 15 | TRBJ2-1
TGCGCCAGCAGCTATACCGGGACTAGCGGGAAAAATGAGCAGTTCTTC | CASSYTGTSGKNEQFF | TRBV4-1 | - | TRBD2 | 16 | TRBJ2-1
TGTGCCAGCAGTTTATCGGGGAACACTGAAGCTTTCTTT | CASSLSGNTEAFF | TRBV12-3/TRBV12-4 | few | - | 13 | TRBJ1-1
TGTGCCTGGAGGGTTGGGACAGGGGGAGTGTATGAGCAGTTCTTC | CAWRVGTGGVYEQFF | TRBV30 | - | TRBD1 | 15 | TRBJ2-1
TGTGCCAGCAGCATCCGACAGGTCACAGATACGCAGTATTTT | CASSIRQVTDTQYF | TRBV5-8 | - | - | 14 | TRBJ2-3
TGTGCCAGCAGTTTACAGGGGAGGGGTTACGAGCAGTACTTC | CASSLQGRGYEQYF | TRBV27 | - | - | 14 | TRBJ2-7
TGTGCCAGCAGCCTTACTAGCGGGACCACAGATACGCAGTATTTT | CASSLTSGTTDTQYF | TRBV3-1/TRBV3-2 | - | TRBD2 | 15 | TRBJ2-3
TGTGCCAGTAGTATAGATCCTTCTGCGGCCCCAATCTACACCTTC | CASSIDPSAAPIYTF | TRBV19 | once | - | 15 | TRBJ1-2
TGTGCCAGCTCACCAATTTGGGAGTTTTCAACTAATGAAAAACTGTTTTTT | CASSPIWEFSTNEKLFF | TRBV18 | - | - | 17 | TRBJ1-4
TGTGCCAGCAGGGAAGACTTTTCTAGCACAGATACGCAGTATTTT | CASREDFSSTDTQYF | TRBV6-1 | - | - | 15 | TRBJ2-3